This T cell receptor beta chain appears in the sequencing data of a study of blood T cell repertoires in COVID-19 (dated by TCRdb to the early 2020s). About the study as a whole: Samples from collaborators originated in the United States, Italy and Spain and spanned both the acute and convalescent phases of COVID-19. The material from the prospective study consisted of cDNA or gDNA derived from T cells, B-cell-depleted T cells, or PBMCs. Subjects who had been exposed to COVID-19, were actively infected with it, or had recovered from it provided the deeply sampled blood TCRbeta repertoires that made up the dataset. The repertoires were released in a freely available public database meant as a resource for research on the immune response to SARS-CoV-2. Samples were obtained from the ongoing ImmuneRACE study (first 160 participants) and from some 1,300 subjects provided by 6 global collaborators. Nearly every sample came with metadata listing a de-identified subject ID, COVID-19 status, age in years and sex. HLA class I and class II types, where available, came from metadata supplied by the sample provider rather than from assay-based typing.

Paper-wide results and their limitations: Clinical and demographic metadata were provided uncurated, with the amount varying by source and participant.

To note about this clone: Its antigen specificity is not known. No base qualities exist here, and no much larger clone lies one base off it.

The immunoSEQ Assay, a bias-controlled multiplex PCR, was used to amplify TCRbeta CDR3 regions from genomic DNA. In the authors' own workflow: The number of nucleated cells in each sample was estimated by amplification of reference gene primers within the assay. To quantify the absolute abundance of each unique TCRbeta CDR3 rearrangement, sequence reads were collapsed and filtered. For each sample, productive Simpson clonality was calculated as the square root of Simpson's diversity index over productive rearrangements. TCRdb carries this immuneACCESS record with in-frame sequences only. Its versions omit some clonotypes, under half of them owing to an unresolved V gene in the studies checked, with the rest unexplained. V, J and clone size derive from that table, while D and trimming were established from the DNA sequence. This sample has about 46,000 clones in its table, and roughly 90% of those were observed once. The ten most abundant clones make up 1.3% of the sample.

Including cysteine and phenylalanine, the CDR3 has 14 amino acids. Only CDR3 DNA remains: 42 bases, in frame from the first base. V was cut back by 0 bases and J by 1 base, leaving a gap of 5 bases between them. CDR1 SGHDT and CDR2 YYEEEE were looked up in the germline V gene. Whole blood was collected in K2EDTA tubes by collaborating institutions according to the institutions' own protocols. For TCRbeta analysis, collaborators shipped samples in one of three forms: frozen whole blood, isolated PBMCs, or DNA extracted from either of those sample types. Sequencing was carried out using peripheral blood. The TCR comes from a man between 60 and 75 years old with acute or convalescent COVID-19. This receptor chain uses TRBV5-6 and TRBJ1-3; no D gene is confidently identified. The CDR3 region reads CASSLEASGNTIYF. The DNA reads as follows: TGTGCCAGCAGCTTGGAAGCTTCTGGAAACACCATATATTTT.